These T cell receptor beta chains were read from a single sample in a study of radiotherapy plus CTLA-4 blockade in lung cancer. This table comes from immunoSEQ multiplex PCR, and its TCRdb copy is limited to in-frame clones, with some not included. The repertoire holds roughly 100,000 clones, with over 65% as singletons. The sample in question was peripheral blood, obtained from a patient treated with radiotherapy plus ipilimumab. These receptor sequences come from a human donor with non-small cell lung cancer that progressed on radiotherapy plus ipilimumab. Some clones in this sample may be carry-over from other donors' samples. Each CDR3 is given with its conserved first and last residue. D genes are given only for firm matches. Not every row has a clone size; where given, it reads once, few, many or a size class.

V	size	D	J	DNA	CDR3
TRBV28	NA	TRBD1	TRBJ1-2	TGTGCCAGCACCAGGCCCGGGACAGGAAGCTATGGCTACACCTTC	CASTRPGTGSYGYTF
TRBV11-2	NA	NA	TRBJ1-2	TGTGCCAGTTCTACGGGCAGGGGAGACTATGGCTACACCTTC	CASSTGRGDYGYTF
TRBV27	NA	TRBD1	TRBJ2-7	TGTGCCGGAAGGGACAGGGGGCGTGTAGCATATTGCAGTGGGCTGCGCGAGCAGTACTTC	CAGRDRGRVAYCSGLREQYF
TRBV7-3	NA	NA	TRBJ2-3	TGTGCCAGCAGCTTAAGCTTACACACAGATACGCAGTATTTT	CASSLSLHTDTQYF
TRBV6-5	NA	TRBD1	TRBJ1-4	TGTGCCAGCAGTCCGGGACAGGGTTTTTGGGGACTGTTTTTT	CASSPGQGFWGLFF
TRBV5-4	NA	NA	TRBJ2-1	TGTGCCAGCAGCCTGGGGGGGGCAGGGTCCTACAATGAGCAGTTCTTC	CASSLGGAGSYNEQFF
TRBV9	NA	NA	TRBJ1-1	TGTGCCAGCAGCGTAGGGTTCACTGAAGCTTTCTTT	CASSVGFTEAFF
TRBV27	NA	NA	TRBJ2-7	TGTGCCAGCAGTTTAGGCAGGTCCCTTCCTCCCAAGTACTTC	CASSLGRSLPPKYF
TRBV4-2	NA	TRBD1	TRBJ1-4	TGTGCCAGCAGCCAAGGAGACAGGGGATTTAATGAAAAACTGTTTTTT	CASSQGDRGFNEKLFF
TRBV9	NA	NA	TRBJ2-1	TGTGCCAGCAGCGTAGACCGCTCCGGGATAAGCGATGAGCAGTTCTTC	CASSVDRSGISDEQFF
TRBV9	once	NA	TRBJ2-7	TGTGCCAGCAGCAGGGGTTGGGGGGCGCGTGAGCAGTACTTC	CASSRGWGAREQYF
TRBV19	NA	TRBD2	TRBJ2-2	TGTGCCAGTAGGAGACTAGCGGGGCAGACCGGGGAGCTGTTTTTT	CASRRLAGQTGELFF
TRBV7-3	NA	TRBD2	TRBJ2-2	TGTGCCAGCAGCTTATCGGGAGGGGATGAGTTCGGGGAGCTGTTTTTT	CASSLSGGDEFGELFF
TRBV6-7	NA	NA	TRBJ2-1	TGTGCCAGCAGTCCCACGCGCGGTGGTCGTTACAATGAGCAGTTCTTC	CASSPTRGGRYNEQFF
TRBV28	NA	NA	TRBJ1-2	TGTGCCAGCAGTTCACATGCCGAGGGCTATGGCTACACCTTC	CASSSHAEGYGYTF
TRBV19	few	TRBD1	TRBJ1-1	TGTGCCAGTAGTACATCGGACAGGGGGAACACTGAAGCTTTCTTT	CASSTSDRGNTEAFF
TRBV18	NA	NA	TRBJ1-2	TGTGCCAGCTCACCACGGGGCGACTATGGCTACACCTTC	CASSPRGDYGYTF
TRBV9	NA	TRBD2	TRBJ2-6	TGTGCCAGCAGCTTCCAGTCTAGCGGGACGTTAGGGGCCAACGTCCTGACTTTC	CASSFQSSGTLGANVLTF
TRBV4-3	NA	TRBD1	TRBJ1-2	TGCGCCAGCAGCCAAGAGGGTTGGGACAGGGATGATGGCTACACCTTC	CASSQEGWDRDDGYTF
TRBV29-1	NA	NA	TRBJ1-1	TGCAGCGTTGGTAGCGGGGAGAACACTGAAGCTTTCTTT	CSVGSGENTEAFF
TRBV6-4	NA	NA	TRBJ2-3	TGTGCCAGCAGTGAAAGAGCCGAAACGGATACGCAGTATTTT	CASSERAETDTQYF
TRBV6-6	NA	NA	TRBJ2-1	TGTGCCAGCAGTCTCTCAAAATTATACAATGAGCAGTTCTTC	CASSLSKLYNEQFF
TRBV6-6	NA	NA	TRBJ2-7	TGTGCCAGCAGTTTTCCCGGGACCTACGAGCAGTACTTC	CASSFPGTYEQYF
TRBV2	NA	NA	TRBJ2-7	TGTGCCAGCAGCTCGGGGCTTCCCAGCTCCTACGAGCAGTACTTC	CASSSGLPSSYEQYF
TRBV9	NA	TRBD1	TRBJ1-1	TGTGCCAGCAGCGAATATACAACAGGGGGCACTGAAGCTTTCTTT	CASSEYTTGGTEAFF
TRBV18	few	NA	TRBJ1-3	TGTGCCAGCTCACACGAACCTCACCCCCTTTCTGGAAACACCATATATTTT	CASSHEPHPLSGNTIYF